The 8 T cell receptor beta chains listed next were all sequenced from one sample in a study of spatial heterogeneity in lung cancer. The time point: blood at routine non-recurrence follow-up after resection. TCRdb re-called the 5' RACE reads with MiXCR, one entry per CDR3 protein. The sample records about 70,000 distinct CDR3 sequences, roughly 8.9% being singletons. The source was PBMCs, collected at follow-up. These receptors were taken from a female donor with early-stage non-small cell lung cancer.

This clonotype appeared a few times. The chain joins TRBV6-5 to TRBJ2-1; no reliable D call. Per the germline V gene, CDR1 is MNHEY and CDR2 is SVGAGI. CDR3 length equals 13 residues. Deletions cut 2 bases from V and 8 bases from J, with 10 bases between. Here the CDR3 DNA reads TGTGCCAGCAGTTACGGCGGTCCGTATGAGCAGTTCTTC. Encoded protein: CASSYGGPYEQFF.

This clonotype was seen ten or more times. The chain joins TRBV4-1 to TRBJ2-7; D uncertain. With 4 bases removed from V and 0 bases from J, the gap between germline ends came to 13 bases. The CDR3 runs to 15 residues. In germline, CDR1 is MGHRA, CDR2 YSYEKL. CDR3 nucleotides: TGCGCCAGCAGCCGAAACGCCCCGAGCTCCTACGAGCAGTACTTC. It is translated as CASSRNAPSSYEQYF.

This clonotype has ten or more counts. V gene TRBV28 combines with J gene TRBJ2-1; the match to TRBD2 covers 10 bases. V shed 7 bases and J 4 bases; nucleotides not matched to a gene: 4. The CDR3 spans 14 residues. Germline CDR1 MDHEN, CDR2 SYDVKM. CDR3 in amino acids: CASILSGRYNEQFF. The CDR3 bases are TGTGCCAGCATTCTTAGCGGGAGGTACAATGAGCAGTTCTTC.

This clonotype was found many times. DNA for the CDR3: TGTGCCACGAGACAGGGGGTAGCAAATCAGCCCCAGCATTTT. Translated: CATRQGVANQPQHF. The V gene is TRBV10-3, the J gene TRBJ1-5; 9 bases map to TRBD1. After removal of 10 bases from V and 4 bases from J, the junction contained 8 bases not matched to a gene. Germline V CDR1 and CDR2: ENHRY, SYGVKD. The CDR3 spans 14 residues.

The chain combines TRBV6-5 with TRBJ1-2, with D maybe TRBD1 (5 bases). With 1 base removed from V and 8 bases from J, the gap between germline ends came to 14 bases. Germline CDR1 is MNHEY and CDR2 is SVGAGI. The CDR3 consists of 14 residues. The CDR3 sequence: CASSYLGPSQGYTF. CDR3 DNA: TGTGCCAGCAGTTACTTGGGACCCTCGCAAGGCTACACCTTC.

The rearrangement uses TRBV29-1 and TRBJ2-7; D possibly corresponds to TRBD2 (5 bases). This CDR3 spans 12 amino acids. CDR1 is SQVTM and CDR2 is ANQGSEA in the germline V gene. Trimming shortened V by 7 bases and J by 2 bases, and 12 bases separated the two germline ends. CDR3 protein: CSAGLGPYEQYF. DNA for the CDR3: TGCAGCGCCGGACTCGGCCCCTACGAGCAGTACTTC.

This clonotype occurred many times. This chain links TRBV11-2 with TRBJ2-5; TRBD2 is a possible D gene (6 bases). V was trimmed by 4 bases and J by 9 bases, leaving 21 bases between them. Germline V gives CDR1 SGHAT, CDR2 FQNNGV. This CDR3 comprises 15 residues. This CDR3 reads CASSSGPTSIRSQYF. The DNA for the CDR3 is TGTGCCAGCAGCTCCGGCCCGACTAGTATTAGATCCCAGTACTTC.

The sample holds many counts of this clonotype. The chain couples TRBV3-1 to TRBJ2-5, with D maybe TRBD2 (7 bases). In germline, CDR1 is LGHDT, CDR2 YNNKEL (reference sequence). There are 15 residues in the CDR3. Trimming took 0 bases from V and 4 from J, leaving 12 bases between them. CDR3 bases: TGTGCCAGCAGCCAAGAGGGGGGGCCTCCAGAGACCCAGTACTTC. The encoded protein is CASSQEGGPPETQYF.